Shown below are 27 T cell receptor beta chains from a single sample sequenced in a study of blood T cell repertoires in COVID-19. The method was immunoSEQ multiplex PCR; TCRdb's version includes in-frame clones alone and lacks a portion of them. The repertoire consists of approximately 400,000 clones, with around 90% occurring once and the leading ten covering more than 1%. The sample comprised peripheral blood. The receptors were gathered from a man aged 35-49 years with acute or convalescent COVID-19.

V and J are TRBV19 and TRBJ2-3, with TRBD2 matching 9 bases. The CDR3 is 15 amino acids. CDR1 and CDR2 (germline): LNHDA, SQIVND (reference sequence). Trimming took 7 bases from V and 6 from J; bases not matched to a gene: 11. For the CDR3, the DNA is TGTGCCAGTAACCTTGAGGCGGGAGGGATGGATACGCAGTATTTT. Protein product: CASNLEAGGMDTQYF.

This clone showed up just once. The chain recombines TRBV6-5 with TRBJ2-7, with a possible D match to TRBD1 (6 bases). The CDR3 is 14 amino acids. V shed 8 bases and J shed 2 bases, with 16 bases lying between them. Germline CDR1 MNHEY, CDR2 SVGAGI. The CDR3: CASGRGGSPYEQYF. The CDR3 DNA reads as TGTGCCAGCGGCAGGGGCGGGTCCCCCTACGAGCAGTACTTC.

The chain has TRBV7-6 and TRBJ2-7; TRBD2 is a possible D gene (6 bases). CDR3 size: 14 residues. The germline CDR1 and CDR2 sequences are SGHVS and FNYEAQ. Trimming took 5 bases from V and 1 from J, leaving 12 bases between them. The CDR3 DNA reads as TGTGCCAGCAGCATGACTAGAACGTCCTACGAGCAGTACTTC. Amino acids: CASSMTRTSYEQYF.

This clone was seen just once. J is TRBJ1-1 and V is TRBV25-1; TRBD1 aligns across 7 bases. V was pared by 4 bases and J by 4 bases, with 9 bases of the junction left unmatched. Germline values: CDR1 MGHDK, CDR2 SYGVNS. The CDR3 has 15 amino acids. CDR3 bases: TGTGCCAGCAGTGCACCCAACAGGGGCGGCACTGAAGCTTTCTTT. Amino acids: CASSAPNRGGTEAFF.

This clone has more than one count but fewer than ten. The chain joins TRBV3-1 (or the pseudogene TRBV3-2) to TRBJ1-5, with 11 bases aligning to TRBD1. V lost 4 bases and J lost 2; bases outside the gene matches: 7. Germline-derived CDR1 and CDR2 are LGHDT and YNNKEL (reference sequence). This CDR3 is built from 17 residues. CDR3 coding DNA: TGTGCCAGCAGCCTGGGACAGGGGGGAATGGGCAATCAGCCCCAGCATTTT. Residues: CASSLGQGGMGNQPQHF.

This clone was counted once. This chain joins TRBV19 and TRBJ1-3; D ambiguous. CDR3 length: 15 residues. V gave up 1 base and J gave up 3 bases, with 10 bases separating them. Germline CDR1 LNHDA, CDR2 SQIVND (reference sequence). The CDR3 is CASSIGGGRGNTIYF. CDR3 DNA: TGTGCCAGTAGTATAGGAGGAGGGCGTGGAAACACCATATATTTT.

V is TRBV19 and J is TRBJ1-5, with 9 bases that match TRBD1. Germline loops: CDR1 LNHDA, CDR2 SQIVND (reference sequence). The junction had 4 bases not matched to a gene; V was cut back by 4 bases and J by 0 bases. The CDR3 spans 16 residues. CDR3: CASSRDRDDSNQPQHF. The DNA of the CDR3 is TGTGCCAGTAGTAGGGACAGGGACGATAGCAATCAGCCCCAGCATTTT.

This clone was counted once. The J gene is TRBJ2-7, the V gene TRBV27; D is undetermined. CDR1 and CDR2 (germline): MNHEY, SMNVEV (reference sequence). The CDR3 consists of 14 residues. Trimming removed 4 bases from V and 0 bases from J, with 10 bases in between. In DNA form, the CDR3 reads TGTGCCAGCAGTTCCCCCAGGATCTCCTACGAGCAGTACTTC. This translates into CASSSPRISYEQYF.

The chain carries TRBV2 and TRBJ1-5, with D possibly TRBD1 on 5 matching bases. Germline values: CDR1 SNHLY, CDR2 FYNNEI. The CDR3 is made up of 13 amino acids. Trimming left V 6 bases short and J 2 bases short, with 8 bases between. The CDR3 bases are TGTGCCAGCAGGCAGGGCGGCAATCAGCCCCAGCATTTT. This encodes CASRQGGNQPQHF.

This clone was seen once. This chain links TRBV4-1 with TRBJ2-3, with D possibly matching TRBD2 (6 bases). This CDR3 is built from 18 residues. CDR1 and CDR2 (germline): MGHRA, YSYEKL. V lost 1 base and J 4 bases, leaving 21 bases between the germline ends. CDR3 DNA sequence: TGCGCCAGCAGCCAAGCAAAAATAGCGGTTTCGTTCGCAGATACGCAGTATTTT. As protein: CASSQAKIAVSFADTQYF.

The V gene is TRBV3-1 (or the pseudogene TRBV3-2), the J gene TRBJ2-2; no definite D call. Germline loops: CDR1 LGHDT, CDR2 YNNKEL (reference sequence). V shed 0 bases and J shed 1 base, with 12 bases lying between them. The CDR3 has 17 amino acids. Here the CDR3 reads CASSQDWSARNTGELFF. The CDR3, as DNA: TGTGCCAGCAGCCAAGACTGGAGCGCCCGGAACACCGGGGAGCTGTTTTTT.

V gene TRBV6-2 or TRBV6-3 combines with J gene TRBJ2-5; D not certain. With 0 bases removed from V and 4 bases from J, the gap between germline ends came to 12 bases. Per the germline V gene, CDR1 is MNHEY and CDR2 is SVGEGT. The CDR3 is made up of 15 amino acids. CDR3 DNA: TGTGCCAGCAGTTACTCGACCGGGTGGTTAGAGACCCAGTACTTC. It encodes CASSYSTGWLETQYF.

This clone was recorded a few times. CDR3 sequence: CSVTDRDTEAFF. The CDR3 DNA reads as TGCAGCGTTACCGACAGGGATACTGAAGCTTTCTTT. The rearrangement links TRBV29-1 to TRBJ1-1; 7 bases match TRBD1. Germline values: CDR1 SQVTM, CDR2 ANQGSEA. The CDR3 is 12 residues long. With 5 bases clipped from V and 5 bases from J, the junction kept 5 bases outside the gene matches.

The V call is TRBV28, the J call TRBJ1-5; D remains unclear. The V gene lost 5 bases and the J gene lost 6 bases, with 14 bases spanning the gap. Germline V gene sequence: CDR1 MDHEN, CDR2 SYDVKM. CDR3 length: 14 residues. As DNA, the CDR3 is TGTGCCAGCAGTCTCCAAGCGGGGAGTCAGCCCCAGCATTTT. This codes for CASSLQAGSQPQHF.

The V and J genes are TRBV24-1 and TRBJ1-3; 7 bases match TRBD1. Trimming took 0 bases from V and 0 from J; bases not matched to a gene: 4. The CDR3 spans 17 residues. Germline V gives CDR1 KGHDR, CDR2 SFDVKD. CDR3 protein: CATSDLQGDSSGNTIYF. CDR3 DNA: TGTGCCACCAGTGATTTGCAAGGGGACAGCTCTGGAAACACCATATATTTT.

The chain joins TRBV6-5 to TRBJ1-4; TRBD1 is a possible D gene (6 bases). V lost 4 bases to trimming and J lost 8 bases, with 14 bases between them. This CDR3 comprises 14 residues. Germline CDR1 is MNHEY and CDR2 is SVGAGI. Here the CDR3 DNA reads TGTGCCAGCAGTTCCCACCGGGACATAGAAAAACTGTTTTTT. Protein product: CASSSHRDIEKLFF.

The rearrangement joins TRBV28 to TRBJ2-2; 7 bases map to TRBD1. The germline V gene encodes CDR1 MDHEN and CDR2 SYDVKM. Trimming cost V 2 bases and J 3 bases; bases outside gene matches: 6. The CDR3 runs to 16 residues. For the CDR3, the DNA is TGTGCCAGCAGTTTAGGGCAGGGGGACGACACCGGGGAGCTGTTTTTT. Protein sequence: CASSLGQGDDTGELFF.

The chain carries TRBV19 and TRBJ1-5, with 9 bases aligning to TRBD1. The germline V gene has CDR1 LNHDA and CDR2 SQIVND (reference sequence). This CDR3 region has 13 residues. V shed 6 bases, J shed 8 bases, and the junction held 5 bases outside the gene matches. This CDR3 reads CASSRDREEPQHF. The DNA of the CDR3 is TGTGCCAGTAGCCGGGACAGGGAAGAGCCCCAGCATTTT.

The chain links TRBV5-1 to TRBJ2-1; D is undetermined. Trimming shortened V by 1 base and J by 5 bases, and 10 bases separated the two germline ends. There are 14 residues in the CDR3. The V gene's germline CDR1 is SGHRS and CDR2 YFSETQ. As DNA, the CDR3 is TGCGCCAGCAGCTTGTCAGGCAGAAACAATGAGCAGTTCTTC. It yields the protein CASSLSGRNNEQFF.

This sequence joins TRBV9 and TRBJ1-1; D might be TRBD1 (5 bases). CDR1 and CDR2 (germline): SGDLS, YYNGEE. V gave up 6 bases and J gave up 1 base, with 10 bases separating them. This CDR3 comprises 13 residues. CDR3: CASTAGPNTEAFF. CDR3 nucleotides: TGTGCCAGCACCGCGGGGCCGAACACTGAAGCTTTCTTT.

In DNA, the CDR3 is TGCGCCAGCAGTCATGGTGGGGACAGGGGGAGAGATAATTCACCCCTCCACTTT. Translating it yields CASSHGGDRGRDNSPLHF. V and J are TRBV23-1 and TRBJ1-6, with 11 positions matching TRBD1. TRBV23-1 is assigned to the ORF class and has an uncertain function. CDR3 size: 18 residues. Trimming removed 3 bases from V and 5 bases from J; junction bases left unmatched: 9.

The chain carries TRBV18 and TRBJ1-5, with unresolved D. Germline V gene data show CDR1 as KGHSH and CDR2 as LQKENI. Trimming took 3 bases from V and 8 from J, leaving 11 bases between them. This CDR3 contains 13 residues. The CDR3 region has the DNA TGTGCCAGCTCACCCAGGACCGGGGAGCCCCAGCATTTT. This codes for CASSPRTGEPQHF.

The chain has TRBV28 and TRBJ2-7; D perhaps matches TRBD2 (5 bases). Germline CDR1 MDHEN, CDR2 SYDVKM. The CDR3 extends over 14 amino acids. Trimming shortened V by 1 base and J by 7 bases, and 14 bases separated the two germline ends. The CDR3 spells CASSLFMDSYEQYF. CDR3 DNA sequence: TGTGCCAGCAGTTTATTTATGGACTCTTATGAGCAGTACTTC. Combining the CDR3 with reference TRBV28 and TRBJ2-7 gives the whole variable domain DVKVTQSSRYLVKRTGEKVFLECVQDMDHENMFWYRQDPGLGLRLIYFSYDVKMKEKGDIPEGYSVSREKKERFSLILESASTNQTSMYLCASSLFMDSYEQYFGPGTRLTVT.

This chain connects TRBV2 to TRBJ1-5; 8 positions agree with TRBD1. In germline, CDR1 is SNHLY, CDR2 FYNNEI. V was pared by 3 bases and J by 2 bases, with 6 bases of the junction left unmatched. The CDR3 loop spans 16 amino acids. The CDR3: CASSEGQEYGNQPQHF. CDR3 nucleotides: TGTGCCAGCAGTGAGGGACAGGAATATGGCAATCAGCCCCAGCATTTT.

This clone was seen a single time. This chain connects TRBV5-1 to TRBJ2-1; 11 bases align to TRBD2. CDR3 length: 15 residues. CDR1 is SGHRS and CDR2 is YFSETQ in the germline V gene. J was trimmed by 5 bases and V by 3 bases; bases with no gene match: 4. The CDR3 region is CASSSLAGDDNEQFF. The CDR3 region has the DNA TGCGCCAGCAGCTCACTAGCGGGGGACGACAATGAGCAGTTCTTC.

This rearrangement joins TRBV5-1 to TRBJ1-6; D remains ambiguous. The germline V gene has CDR1 SGHRS and CDR2 YFSETQ. This CDR3 region has 15 residues. V was cut by 4 bases and J by 3 bases, with 11 bases left in between. The CDR3 sequence is CASSADTSYNSPLHF. The CDR3 nucleotides read TGCGCCAGCAGCGCCGACACAAGCTATAATTCACCCCTCCACTTT.

This clone was counted ten times or more. The chain recombines TRBV10-2 with TRBJ2-7; maybe TRBD1 (5 bases). This CDR3 has 15 residues. Germline values: CDR1 WSHSY, CDR2 SAAADI. The ends were cut back, 3 bases at V and 4 bases at J, with 16 bases in the middle. CDR3 in amino acids: CASSEGEQAVYEQYF. CDR3 bases: TGCGCCAGCAGTGAAGGGGAACAAGCCGTGTACGAGCAGTACTTC.